This T cell receptor (beta chain) was recovered during a study of OX40 agonist ivuxolimab in advanced cancers. Findings and limits, study-wide: Expanded peripheral T-cell antigen specificity went undetermined.

The protocol was immunoSEQ multiplex PCR, while the TCRdb copy is restricted to in-frame clones and leaves out a portion. Of approximately 65,000 clones listed, about 84% were seen once; the top ten hold roughly a tenth. Germline V gene lookup returns CDR1 SGHTA and CDR2 FQGNSA. V was cut by 1 base and J by 3 bases, with 16 bases left in between. There are 16 residues in the CDR3. This clone was detected only once. Its antigen is not known. Autoimmune disease history or systemic immunosuppression meant exclusion. Material: CD4+ or CD8+ T cells sorted from blood, obtained in a trial of the OX40 agonist ivuxolimab. This clonotype was obtained from an adult with an advanced solid tumor such as melanoma, head and neck, liver or kidney cancer. The genes are TRBV7-2 and TRBJ2-7, with a possible D match to TRBD2 (5 bases). The CDR3 sequence: CASSLVILAGGYEQYF. The CDR3 nucleotides are TGTGCCAGCAGCTTAGTTATCCTCGCGGGTGGCTACGAGCAGTACTTC.